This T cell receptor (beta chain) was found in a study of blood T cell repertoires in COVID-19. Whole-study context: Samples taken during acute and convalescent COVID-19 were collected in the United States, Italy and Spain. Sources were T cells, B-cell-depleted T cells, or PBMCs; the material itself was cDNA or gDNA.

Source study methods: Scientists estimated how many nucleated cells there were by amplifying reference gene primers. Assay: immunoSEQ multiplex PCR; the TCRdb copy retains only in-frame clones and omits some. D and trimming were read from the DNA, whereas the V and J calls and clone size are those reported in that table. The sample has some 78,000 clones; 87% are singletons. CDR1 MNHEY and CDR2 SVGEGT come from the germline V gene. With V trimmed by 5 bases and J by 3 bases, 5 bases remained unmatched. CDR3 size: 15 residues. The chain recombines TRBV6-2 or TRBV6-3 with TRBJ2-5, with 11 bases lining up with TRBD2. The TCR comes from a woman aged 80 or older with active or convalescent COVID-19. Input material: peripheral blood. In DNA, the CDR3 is TGTGCCAGCAGTCAACTTAGCGGGGGGGAAGAGACCCAGTACTTC. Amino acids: CASSQLSGGEETQYF.